Following are 20 T cell receptor beta chains from one sample sequenced in a study of blood T cell repertoires in COVID-19. The data were produced by immunoSEQ multiplex PCR, yet TCRdb's version contains in-frame clones alone and is incomplete. This table has roughly 190,000 clones, nearly 90% appearing once. Sequencing used peripheral blood. These receptors originate from a man in his 60s with active or convalescent COVID-19.

The V and J genes are TRBV5-1 and TRBJ1-6; possibly TRBD1 for D (6 bases). V lost 7 bases to trimming and J lost 9 bases, with 14 bases between them. The CDR3 spans 13 residues. Looked up from germline, CDR1 is SGHRS and CDR2 is YFSETQ. In nucleotides, the CDR3 is TGCGCCAGCGGCCCTGGGGGCGGTTCACCCCTCCACTTT. Protein: CASGPGGGSPLHF.

V and J are TRBV7-9 and TRBJ1-5, with 7 nucleotides matching TRBD1. This CDR3 spans 14 amino acids. Germline V gene data show CDR1 as SEHNR and CDR2 as FQNEAQ (reference sequence). J was trimmed by 6 bases and V by 4 bases; bases with no gene match: 6. CDR3 in amino acids: CASSSQGSFQPQHF. In DNA, the CDR3 is TGTGCCAGCAGCTCACAGGGGTCCTTTCAGCCCCAGCATTTT.

This clone was seen more than once but under ten times. V is TRBV5-1 and J is TRBJ2-1; D uncertain. CDR3 size: 13 residues. Germline V gene sequence: CDR1 SGHRS, CDR2 YFSETQ. Deletions cut 5 bases from V and 8 bases from J, with 14 bases between. The CDR3 loop is CASREGVSDEQFF. The CDR3 bases are TGCGCCAGCAGGGAAGGAGTCTCGGATGAGCAGTTCTTC.

V and J are TRBV5-5 and TRBJ2-3; the match to TRBD2 covers 12 bases. This CDR3 spans 15 amino acids. The trim removed 5 bases at V and 6 bases at J, leaving 7 bases unmatched. CDR1 is SGHKS, CDR2 YYEKEE, per germline (reference sequence). CDR3 bases: TGTGCCAGCAGTTTACTAGCGGGGGGAGGGGATACGCAGTATTTT. Its protein product is CASSLLAGGGDTQYF.

The J gene is TRBJ1-5, the V gene TRBV2, with 7 bases fitting TRBD1. This CDR3 has 15 amino acids. V lost 5 bases and J lost 1; bases outside the gene matches: 5. Germline loops: CDR1 SNHLY, CDR2 FYNNEI. The CDR3 nucleotides are TGTGCCAGCAGTCGGGACAGTCAGAGCAATCAGCCCCAGCATTTT. Residues: CASSRDSQSNQPQHF.

The J gene is TRBJ1-2, the V gene TRBV5-6; 7 positions agree with TRBD1. The CDR3 runs to 16 residues. V shed 6 bases and J 2 bases; nucleotides not matched to a gene: 13. The V gene's germline CDR1 is SGHDT and CDR2 YYEEEE. As DNA, the CDR3 is TGTGCCAGCAACCGAGGGATCGACAGGGCCAACTATGGCTACACCTTC. Its protein product is CASNRGIDRANYGYTF.

The chain joins TRBV5-1 to TRBJ2-7; a weak D match, TRBD2 (6 bases). The germline V gene encodes CDR1 SGHRS and CDR2 YFSETQ. CDR3 length: 14 amino acids. Trimming removed 2 bases at V and 3 bases at J, with 12 bases between. This chain's CDR3 is CASSLGGDLYEQYF. CDR3 in DNA: TGCGCCAGCAGCTTAGGCGGGGACCTCTACGAGCAGTACTTC. Variable domain in full (rest from reference TRBV5-1 and TRBJ2-7): KAGVTQTPRYLIKTRGQQVTLSCSPISGHRSVSWYQQTPGQGLQFLFEYFSETQRNKGNFPGRFSGRQFSNSRSEMNVSTLELGDSALYLCASSLGGDLYEQYFGPGTRLTVT.

The V gene is TRBV11-2, the J gene TRBJ2-5, with 12 bases identical to TRBD2. V gave up 1 base and J gave up 5 bases; unmatched junction bases: 5. CDR1 SGHAT and CDR2 FQNNGV come from the germline V gene. The CDR3 is made up of 16 amino acids. CDR3 loop: CASSLVLAGGRETQYF. CDR3 nucleotides: TGTGCCAGCAGCTTAGTTCTAGCGGGGGGGCGTGAGACCCAGTACTTC.

The chain uses TRBV9 and TRBJ2-3, with 12 bases lining up with TRBD2. Germline lookup yields CDR1 SGDLS and CDR2 YYNGEE. The CDR3 is made up of 17 amino acids. With V trimmed by 4 bases and J by 2 bases, 8 bases remained unmatched. CDR3 DNA: TGTGCCAGCAGCCCGGGAAGGACTAGCGGGGTCACAGATACGCAGTATTTT. Translated: CASSPGRTSGVTDTQYF. The complete variable domain, with remaining parts taken from reference TRBV9 and TRBJ2-3, reads DSGVTQTPKHLITATGQRVTLRCSPRSGDLSVYWYQQSLDQGLQFLIQYYNGEERAKGNILERFSAQQFPDLHSELNLSSLELGDSALYFCASSPGRTSGVTDTQYFGPGTRLTVL.

The chain combines TRBV19 with TRBJ1-4, with a possible D match to TRBD1 (5 bases). CDR1 is LNHDA, CDR2 SQIVND, per germline (reference sequence). Trimming cost V 5 bases and J 8 bases, with 12 bases left between them. CDR3 length equals 13 residues. CDR3 coding DNA: TGTGCCAGTAGTGAACAGGCCAGGGAAAAACTGTTTTTT. This gives the protein CASSEQAREKLFF.

The gene calls are TRBV4-1 and TRBJ1-1, with 8 bases identical to TRBD1. Germline V gene lookup returns CDR1 MGHRA and CDR2 YSYEKL. Trimming cost V 2 bases and J 1 base; bases outside gene matches: 3. CDR3 length: 15 amino acids. In DNA, the CDR3 is TGCGCCAGCAGCCAACATGACAGGGGGAACACTGAAGCTTTCTTT. Translated, it gives CASSQHDRGNTEAFF.

As for this clone: A junction end diverges from the germline sequence, so it may reflect a read error. The V gene is TRBV5-1, the J gene TRBJ2-3; weak D call: TRBD1 (5 bases). The germline gives CDR1 SGHRS, CDR2 YFSETQ. The CDR3 totals 15 residues. The CDR3 bases are TGCGCCAGCAGCTTGGTACCAGGGCACACAAATACGCAGTATTTT. It encodes CASSLVPGHTNTQYF.

The V gene is TRBV13, the J gene TRBJ1-1; TRBD1 might be the D (5 bases). CDR1 is PRHDT, CDR2 FYEKMQ, per germline (reference sequence). The V end was cut by 9 bases, the J end by 3 bases, with 17 bases between. The CDR3 totals 14 residues. Here the CDR3 reads CASHPGGRDTEAFF. The CDR3 DNA reads as TGTGCCAGTCACCCCGGGGGAAGGGACACTGAAGCTTTCTTT.

The gene calls are TRBV7-3 and TRBJ2-1, with 7 positions matching TRBD1. CDR3 length: 13 residues. CDR1 SGHTA and CDR2 FQGTGA come from the germline V gene. V dropped 5 bases and J dropped 9; count of bases not matched to a gene: 7. CDR3 residues: CASSAWDSSEQFF. The CDR3 region has the DNA TGTGCCAGCAGCGCCTGGGACAGCAGTGAGCAGTTCTTC.

V gene TRBV3-1 (or the pseudogene TRBV3-2) combines with J gene TRBJ2-6; maybe TRBD1 (6 bases). CDR3 length equals 15 residues. Germline-derived CDR1 and CDR2 are LGHDT and YNNKEL (reference sequence). Trimming took 4 bases from V and 2 from J, leaving 9 bases between them. The CDR3 nucleotides read TGTGCCAGCAGCCCAGGGGATCCTGGGGCCAACGTCCTGACTTTC. It yields the protein CASSPGDPGANVLTF.

The chain uses TRBV24-1 and TRBJ2-7, with D perhaps matching TRBD1 (6 bases). The CDR3 loop spans 18 amino acids. The V and J ends lost 0 bases and 0 bases respectively, with 17 bases between them. Per germline, CDR1 KGHDR and CDR2 SFDVKD. The CDR3 DNA reads TGTGCCACCAGTGATTTGGTCGACACAGGGATCCCCTCCTACGAGCAGTACTTC. Protein sequence: CATSDLVDTGIPSYEQYF.

The V call is TRBV6-6, the J call TRBJ1-2, with D possibly matching TRBD1 (6 bases). The CDR3 length is 11 residues. Germline values: CDR1 MNHNY, CDR2 SVGAGI (reference sequence). The ends were cut back, 5 bases at V and 6 bases at J, with 7 bases in the middle. CDR3 region: CASSPGDGYTF. CDR3 DNA: TGTGCCAGCAGTCCAGGGGATGGCTACACCTTC.

The genes are TRBV5-1 and TRBJ2-2, with unresolved D. Germline CDR1 is SGHRS and CDR2 is YFSETQ. Trimming left V 2 bases short and J 1 base short, with 9 bases between. This CDR3 is built from 15 residues. Here the CDR3 reads CASSFDSGNTGELFF. The DNA for the CDR3 is TGCGCCAGCAGCTTCGACTCGGGGAACACCGGGGAGCTGTTTTTT.

The chain is built from TRBV9 and TRBJ1-1; 7 nucleotides match TRBD1. The ends lost 0 bases at V and 5 bases at J; junction bases unmatched: 7. The CDR3 consists of 15 residues. Germline assignment: CDR1 SGDLS and CDR2 YYNGEE. The CDR3: CASSVDGQGETEAFF. CDR3 DNA: TGTGCCAGCAGCGTAGACGGGCAGGGGGAGACTGAAGCTTTCTTT.

The chain links TRBV5-1 to TRBJ1-1; tentative D call: TRBD1 (5 bases). The CDR3 is 14 amino acids. Looked up from germline, CDR1 is SGHRS and CDR2 is YFSETQ. Trimming removed 4 bases from V and 3 bases from J, with 13 bases in between. The CDR3 bases are TGCGCCAGCAGCAGTCAGGGTACGCACACTGAAGCTTTCTTT. Amino acid sequence: CASSSQGTHTEAFF.